This TCR beta chain appears in the sequencing data of a study of blood T cell repertoires in COVID-19. Study context: COVID-19 samples from acute and convalescent phases originated in the United States, Italy and Spain.

Assignment of participants to cohorts was predicated upon participant-reported clinical history. Before being deemed recovered, Cohort 3 donors had two negative PCRs, clearance, or symptom resolution. Germline CDR1 reads LGHDT; CDR2 reads YNNKEL (reference sequence). The CDR3 extends over 21 amino acids. With V trimmed by 5 bases and J by 3 bases, 15 bases remained unmatched. This table comes from immunoSEQ multiplex PCR, and its TCRdb copy is limited to in-frame clones, with some not included. Here the sample spans under 500,000 clones, roughly nine tenths being singletons. The V call is TRBV3-1 (or the pseudogene TRBV3-2), the J call TRBJ2-2; 16 bases are shared with TRBD2. The TCR comes from a man aged 30 to 45 who had recovered from COVID-19. Sequencing was done on a sample of PBMCs or T cells enriched from blood (not recorded which). As DNA, the CDR3 is TGTGCCAGCAGCTTTTTCCATCTTTCCGGGACTAGCGGGAGGGACACCGGGGAGCTGTTTTTT. It translates to CASSFFHLSGTSGRDTGELFF.